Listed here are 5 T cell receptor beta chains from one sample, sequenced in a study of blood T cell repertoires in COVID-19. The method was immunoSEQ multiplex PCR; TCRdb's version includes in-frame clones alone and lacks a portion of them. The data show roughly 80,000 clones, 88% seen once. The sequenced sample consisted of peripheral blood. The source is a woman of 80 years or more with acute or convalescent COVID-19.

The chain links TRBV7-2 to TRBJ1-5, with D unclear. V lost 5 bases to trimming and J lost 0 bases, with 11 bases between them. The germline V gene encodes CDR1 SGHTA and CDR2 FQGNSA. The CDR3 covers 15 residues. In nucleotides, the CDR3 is TGTGCCAGCAGCCCCGACGGGAATAGCAATCAGCCCCAGCATTTT. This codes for CASSPDGNSNQPQHF.

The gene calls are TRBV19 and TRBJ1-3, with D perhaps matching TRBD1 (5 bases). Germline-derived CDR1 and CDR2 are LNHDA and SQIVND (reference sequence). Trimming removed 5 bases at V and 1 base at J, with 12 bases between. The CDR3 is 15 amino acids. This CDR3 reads CASSLQPGSGNTIYF. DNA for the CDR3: TGTGCCAGTAGTCTCCAGCCAGGGTCTGGAAACACCATATATTTT.

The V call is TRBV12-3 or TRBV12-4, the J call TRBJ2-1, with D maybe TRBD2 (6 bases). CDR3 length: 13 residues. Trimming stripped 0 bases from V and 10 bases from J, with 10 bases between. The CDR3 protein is CASSLAEGREQFF. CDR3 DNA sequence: TGTGCCAGCAGTTTAGCGGAGGGCAGGGAGCAGTTCTTC.

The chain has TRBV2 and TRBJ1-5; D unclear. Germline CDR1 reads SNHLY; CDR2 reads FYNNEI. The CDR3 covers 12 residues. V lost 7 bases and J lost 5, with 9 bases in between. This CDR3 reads CASNDVYQPQHF. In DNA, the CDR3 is TGTGCCAGCAATGACGTATATCAGCCCCAGCATTTT.

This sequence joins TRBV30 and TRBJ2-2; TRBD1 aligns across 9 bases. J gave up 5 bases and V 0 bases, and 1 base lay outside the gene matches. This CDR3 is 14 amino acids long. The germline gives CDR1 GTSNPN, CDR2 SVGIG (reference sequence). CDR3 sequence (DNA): TGTGCCTGGAGTGTAGGGACAGGGACCGGGGAGCTGTTTTTT. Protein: CAWSVGTGTGELFF.